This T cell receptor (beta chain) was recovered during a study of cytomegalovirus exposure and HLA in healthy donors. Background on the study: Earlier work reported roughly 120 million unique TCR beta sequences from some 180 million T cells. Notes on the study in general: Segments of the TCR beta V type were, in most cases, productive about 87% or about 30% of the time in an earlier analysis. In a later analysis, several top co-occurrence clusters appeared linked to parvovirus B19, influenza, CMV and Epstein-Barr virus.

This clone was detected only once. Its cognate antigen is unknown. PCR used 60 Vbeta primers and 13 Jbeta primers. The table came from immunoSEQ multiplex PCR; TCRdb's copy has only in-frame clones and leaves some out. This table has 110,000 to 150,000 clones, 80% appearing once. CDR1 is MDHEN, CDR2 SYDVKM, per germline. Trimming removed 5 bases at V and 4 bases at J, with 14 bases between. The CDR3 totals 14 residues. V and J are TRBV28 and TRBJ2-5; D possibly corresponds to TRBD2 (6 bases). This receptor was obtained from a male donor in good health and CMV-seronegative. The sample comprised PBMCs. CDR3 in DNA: TGTGCCAGCAGTCCGGGACGGAGGGGAGAGACCCAGTACTTC. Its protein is CASSPGRRGETQYF.